The next 25 T cell receptor beta chains were all read from a single sample in a study of cytomegalovirus exposure and HLA in healthy donors. Primers for the PCR totalled 60 Vbeta and 13 Jbeta. Clones were read by immunoSEQ multiplex PCR, and TCRdb kept only the in-frame ones, dropping some. Among approximately 140,000 clones, roughly four fifths were seen once, and the ten largest hold roughly 3.2%. Sample: PBMCs. The receptor set was obtained from a young man in good health and CMV-seropositive.

The J gene is TRBJ2-7, the V gene TRBV5-1; possibly TRBD1 for D (6 bases). This CDR3 contains 14 residues. Germline V gene lookup returns CDR1 SGHRS and CDR2 YFSETQ. The V gene lost 4 bases and the J gene lost 1 base, with 12 bases spanning the gap. In DNA form, the CDR3 reads TGCGCCAGCAGCAAAACAGGGTTTTCCTACGAGCAGTACTTC. It encodes CASSKTGFSYEQYF.

The sample holds a few counts of this clone. The chain uses TRBV29-1 and TRBJ2-1; D is unresolved. Germline lookup yields CDR1 SQVTM and CDR2 ANQGSEA. The V gene lost 4 bases and the J gene lost 0 bases, with 4 bases spanning the gap. The CDR3 is 12 amino acids. The CDR3 loop is CSVVYSYNEQFF. CDR3 DNA sequence: TGCAGCGTTGTTTACTCCTACAATGAGCAGTTCTTC.

The rearrangement joins TRBV7-9 to TRBJ1-2, with D possibly TRBD1 on 6 matching bases. From germline, CDR1 is SEHNR and CDR2 FQNEAQ (reference sequence). The CDR3 loop spans 15 amino acids. With 3 bases removed from V and 3 bases from J, the gap between germline ends came to 14 bases. In DNA form, the CDR3 reads TGTGCCAGCAGCTTTGGGCTACAGGGAGACTATGGCTACACCTTC. As protein: CASSFGLQGDYGYTF. Full variable domain (remainder filled in from reference TRBV7-9 and TRBJ1-2): DTGVSQNPRHKITKRGQNVTFRCDPISEHNRLYWYRQTLGQGPEFLTYFQNEAQLEKSRLLSDRFSAERPKGSFSTLEIQRTEQGDSAMYLCASSFGLQGDYGYTFGSGTRLTVV.

This clone was detected only once. This rearrangement joins TRBV6-5 to TRBJ1-4; 7 bases agree with TRBD1. After removal of 2 bases from V and 8 bases from J, the junction contained 2 bases not matched to a gene. The germline gives CDR1 MNHEY, CDR2 SVGAGI. CDR3 size: 13 residues. CDR3: CASSYGTVEKLFF. The CDR3 region has the DNA TGTGCCAGCAGTTACGGGACAGTAGAAAAACTGTTTTTT.

This CDR3 reads CASSFGQTGNTIYF. The CDR3 nucleotides read TGTGCCAGCAGTTTTGGACAGACTGGAAACACCATATATTTT. The V and J genes are TRBV6-5 and TRBJ1-3; the D gene is possibly TRBD1 (6 bases). There are 14 residues in the CDR3. V shed 4 bases and J shed 2 bases, with 9 bases lying between them. CDR1 is MNHEY, CDR2 SVGAGI, per germline.

The J gene is TRBJ2-7, the V gene TRBV6-1; a weak D match, TRBD2 (6 bases). The CDR3 loop spans 11 amino acids. Germline V gene sequence: CDR1 MNHNS, CDR2 SASEGT. Trimming took off 3 bases at V and 9 bases at J, with 9 bases between the two ends. The CDR3 sequence: CASSDGRPQYF. The CDR3 DNA reads as TGTGCCAGCAGTGACGGGAGACCGCAGTACTTC.

This rearrangement joins TRBV2 to TRBJ2-3; D is possibly TRBD2 (5 bases). Per germline, CDR1 SNHLY and CDR2 FYNNEI. V was trimmed by 6 bases and J by 2 bases, leaving 6 bases between them. The CDR3 has 12 amino acids. The CDR3 spells CASSGDTDTQYF. In DNA form, the CDR3 reads TGTGCCAGCAGCGGGGACACAGATACGCAGTATTTT.

The chain joins TRBV5-1 to TRBJ1-2; 8 positions match TRBD1. V lost 4 bases to trimming and J lost 0 bases; unmatched junction nucleotides: 5. Per the germline V gene, CDR1 is SGHRS and CDR2 is YFSETQ. The CDR3 is 15 residues long. The CDR3: CASSNDRGPNYGYTF. The CDR3 DNA reads TGCGCCAGCAGCAATGACAGGGGCCCTAACTATGGCTACACCTTC.

The V gene is TRBV6-5, the J gene TRBJ1-1; the match to TRBD1 covers 8 bases. CDR1 and CDR2 from the germline V gene are MNHEY and SVGAGI. The J segment lost 7 bases and the V segment lost 2 bases, leaving 6 bases of the junction unmatched. This CDR3 has 14 residues. CDR3 loop: CASSYQGTGNEAFF. In nucleotides, the CDR3 is TGTGCCAGCAGTTACCAGGGGACAGGTAATGAAGCTTTCTTT.

This chain uses TRBV28 with TRBJ1-5, with 10 nucleotides matching TRBD1. This CDR3 spans 16 amino acids. CDR1 is MDHEN, CDR2 SYDVKM, per germline. V dropped 2 bases and J dropped 6; count of bases not matched to a gene: 7. As DNA, the CDR3 is TGTGCCAGCAGTTTAGAGGGACAGGGGAAGGCTCAGCCCCAGCATTTT. This translates into CASSLEGQGKAQPQHF.

V is TRBV28 and J is TRBJ2-1, with D possibly matching TRBD2 (5 bases). Germline assignment: CDR1 MDHEN and CDR2 SYDVKM. The CDR3 is made up of 13 amino acids. The V end was cut by 7 bases, the J end by 9 bases, with 16 bases between. CDR3 protein: CASTELGASEQFF. The CDR3 DNA follows: TGTGCCAGCACCGAGCTGGGAGCCTCTGAGCAGTTCTTC.

This clone was detected only once. V usage is TRBV9 and J usage is TRBJ2-1; a weak D match, TRBD2 (5 bases). The V end lost 7 bases, the J end lost 2 bases, and 13 bases lay between the germline ends. This CDR3 is built from 14 residues. CDR1 is SGDLS and CDR2 is YYNGEE in the germline V gene. The CDR3 spells CASSGLPTYNEQFF. DNA for the CDR3: TGTGCCAGCTCAGGACTGCCTACCTACAATGAGCAGTTCTTC.

This sequence joins TRBV4-2 and TRBJ2-3, with 9 nucleotides matching TRBD1. Germline trimming cut 4 bases from V and 4 bases from J; bases unmatched to any gene: 12. The CDR3 extends over 17 amino acids. In germline, CDR1 is LGHNA, CDR2 YNFKEQ. The CDR3 sequence is CASSRYSGDRESDTQYF. CDR3 nucleotides: TGTGCCAGCAGCCGCTATTCCGGGGACAGGGAGTCAGATACGCAGTATTTT.

With respect to this clone: The same CDR3 is also encoded by other DNA sequences in this sample. The rearrangement links TRBV4-1 to TRBJ2-3; possible D gene TRBD2, 5 bases. The CDR3 has 15 residues. Trimming left V 1 base short and J 5 bases short, with 13 bases between. The germline gives CDR1 MGHRA, CDR2 YSYEKL. The DNA of the CDR3 is TGCGCCAGCAGCCAAGGAGGGTTGGCTGGAGATACGCAGTATTTT. As protein: CASSQGGLAGDTQYF.

This chain links TRBV11-3 with TRBJ2-1; possible D gene TRBD2, 5 bases. Germline V gene data show CDR1 as SGHNT and CDR2 as YENEEA. The CDR3 has 16 residues. Trimming took off 0 bases at V and 7 bases at J, with 16 bases between the two ends. In DNA form, the CDR3 reads TGTGCCAGCAGCTTAGATCCTGCGGGTCAGTGGAATGAGCAGTTCTTC. Protein: CASSLDPAGQWNEQFF.

This chain uses TRBV5-4 with TRBJ2-7; 11 bases agree with TRBD2. In germline, CDR1 is SGHNT, CDR2 YYREEE (reference sequence). The CDR3 runs to 17 residues. V was clipped by 0 bases and J by 10 bases; unmatched bases: 15. The CDR3 sequence is CASSLVGLADHAGVQYF. DNA of the CDR3: TGTGCCAGCAGCTTGGTGGGACTAGCGGACCATGCGGGGGTCCAGTACTTC. Supplemented by reference TRBV5-4 and TRBJ2-7, the full variable domain reads ETGVTQSPTHLIKTRGQQVTLRCSSQSGHNTVSWYQQALGQGPQFIFQYYREEENGRGNFPPRFSGLQFPNYSSELNVNALELDDSALYLCASSLVGLADHAGVQYFGPGTRLTVT.

The rearrangement links TRBV5-1 to TRBJ2-7; TRBD2 matches 12 bases. Germline V gene lookup returns CDR1 SGHRS and CDR2 YFSETQ. V lost 4 bases to trimming and J lost 1 base; unmatched junction nucleotides: 3. The CDR3 is 15 residues long. CDR3 region: CASSHGTSGSYEQYF. CDR3 bases: TGCGCCAGCAGCCACGGGACTAGCGGGTCCTACGAGCAGTACTTC. The variable domain in full, completed from reference TRBV5-1 and TRBJ2-7, reads KAGVTQTPRYLIKTRGQQVTLSCSPISGHRSVSWYQQTPGQGLQFLFEYFSETQRNKGNFPGRFSGRQFSNSRSEMNVSTLELGDSALYLCASSHGTSGSYEQYFGPGTRLTVT.

Points on this clone: The junction differs from germline at one of its ends, possibly a read error. V is TRBV6-5 and J is TRBJ2-1; D may be TRBD1 (6 bases). Germline-derived CDR1 and CDR2 are MNHEY and SVGAGI. CDR3 length: 16 residues. For the CDR3, the DNA is TGTGCCAGCAGTTACACAGGGACCCGCTCCCACAATGAGCAGTTCTTC. As protein: CASSYTGTRSHNEQFF.

The chain employs TRBV7-9 and TRBJ2-7, with D possibly matching TRBD1 (6 bases). This CDR3 has 12 amino acids. CDR1 is SEHNR, CDR2 FQNEAQ, per germline (reference sequence). Trimming removed 8 bases at V and 7 bases at J, with 15 bases between. Here the CDR3 DNA reads TGTGCCAGCGGCCCAACAGGGCCGGAGCAGTACTTC. Its protein product is CASGPTGPEQYF.

V usage is TRBV15 and J usage is TRBJ2-5; possible D gene TRBD1, 6 bases. This CDR3 contains 14 residues. Germline V CDR1 and CDR2: LNHNV, YYDKDF (reference sequence). Trimming shortened V by 5 bases and J by 4 bases, and 14 bases separated the two germline ends. The CDR3: CATSLTQGVETQYF. DNA for the CDR3: TGTGCCACCAGCTTAACACAGGGCGTAGAGACCCAGTACTTC.

This clone has just one count. V usage is TRBV5-1 and J usage is TRBJ1-2; the match to TRBD1 covers 8 bases. The V gene's germline CDR1 is SGHRS and CDR2 YFSETQ. The CDR3 consists of 14 residues. V lost 5 bases and J lost 6; bases outside the gene matches: 9. In nucleotides, the CDR3 is TGCGCCAGCAGATCGTCCGCAGGGGGCAATGGCTACACCTTC. Protein product: CASRSSAGGNGYTF.

The rearrangement links TRBV7-3 to TRBJ1-1; tentative D call: TRBD1 (6 bases). The CDR3 runs 15 residues. Between the trimmed V and J ends, which lost 5 bases and 1 base, there was a span of 14 bases. Germline CDR1 SGHTA, CDR2 FQGTGA. The CDR3 DNA reads TGTGCCAGCAGCAAACAGGGCGGACGGAACACTGAAGCTTTCTTT. Encoded protein: CASSKQGGRNTEAFF.

The chain uses TRBV4-1 and TRBJ1-4, with no clear D. Deletions cut 6 bases from V and 0 bases from J, with 8 bases between. The CDR3 loop spans 14 amino acids. Per the germline V gene, CDR1 is MGHRA and CDR2 is YSYEKL. For the CDR3, the DNA is TGCGCCAGCAGTCAGATTGCAACTAATGAAAAACTGTTTTTT. This codes for CASSQIATNEKLFF.

This clone is a singleton in its sample. The genes are TRBV7-9 and TRBJ2-1, with 8 bases lining up with TRBD2. The CDR3 contains 15 residues. J gave up 7 bases and V 5 bases, and 10 bases lay outside the gene matches. The germline V gene encodes CDR1 SEHNR and CDR2 FQNEAQ (reference sequence). The CDR3 region is CASSPRRTSWNEQFF. For the CDR3, the DNA is TGTGCCAGCAGCCCAAGACGGACTAGCTGGAATGAGCAGTTCTTC.

CDR3 DNA sequence: TGTGCCAGCAGCTCCGGACTGTCGAGCTCCTACGAGCAGTACTTC. Protein product: CASSSGLSSSYEQYF. The chain employs TRBV7-9 and TRBJ2-7; D perhaps matches TRBD2 (5 bases). Germline assignment: CDR1 SEHNR and CDR2 FQNEAQ (reference sequence). The CDR3 has 15 amino acids. Trimming removed 4 bases from V and 0 bases from J, with 13 bases in between.